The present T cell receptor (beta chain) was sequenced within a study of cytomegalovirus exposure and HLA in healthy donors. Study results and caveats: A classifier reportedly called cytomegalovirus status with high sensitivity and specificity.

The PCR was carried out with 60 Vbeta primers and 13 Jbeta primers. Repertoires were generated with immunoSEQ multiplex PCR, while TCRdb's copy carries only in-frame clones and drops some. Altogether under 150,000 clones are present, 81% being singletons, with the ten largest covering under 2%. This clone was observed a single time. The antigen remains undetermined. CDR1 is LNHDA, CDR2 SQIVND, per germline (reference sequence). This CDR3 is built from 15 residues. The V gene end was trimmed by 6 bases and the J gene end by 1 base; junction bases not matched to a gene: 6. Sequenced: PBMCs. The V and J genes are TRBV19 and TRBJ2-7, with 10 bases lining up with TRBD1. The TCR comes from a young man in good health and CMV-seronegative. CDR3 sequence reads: CASRLGTGASYEQYF. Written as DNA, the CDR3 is TGTGCCAGTAGGCTGGGGACAGGGGCTTCCTACGAGCAGTACTTC.